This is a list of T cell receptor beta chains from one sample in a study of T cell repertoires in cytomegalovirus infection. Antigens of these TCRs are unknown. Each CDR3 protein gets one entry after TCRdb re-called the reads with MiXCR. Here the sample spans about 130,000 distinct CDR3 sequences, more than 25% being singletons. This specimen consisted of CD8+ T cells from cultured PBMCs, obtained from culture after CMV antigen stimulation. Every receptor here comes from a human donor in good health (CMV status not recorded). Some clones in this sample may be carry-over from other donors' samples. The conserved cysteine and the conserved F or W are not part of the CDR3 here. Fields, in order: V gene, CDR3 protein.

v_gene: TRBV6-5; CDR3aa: ASSYSRWGLQETQY
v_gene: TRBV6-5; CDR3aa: ASSYNAGQGQEKLF
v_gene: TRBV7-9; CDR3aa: ASSEPGQEYGYT
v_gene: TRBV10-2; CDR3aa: ASTQSGAGDEQF
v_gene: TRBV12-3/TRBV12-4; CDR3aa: ASTLGQGAWSTEAF
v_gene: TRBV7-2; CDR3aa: ASSLVEEAYEQY
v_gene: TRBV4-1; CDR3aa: ASSQAGITPSTTDTQY
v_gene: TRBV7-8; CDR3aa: ASSIPAGRGSSTDTQY
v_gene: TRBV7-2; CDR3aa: ASSLGLAGGYEQY
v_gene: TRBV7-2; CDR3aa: ASSLGGGGALETQY
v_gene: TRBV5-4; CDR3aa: ASSLDRGRGSYEQY
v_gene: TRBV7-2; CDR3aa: ASSLRVGSGNTIY
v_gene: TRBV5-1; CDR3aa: ASSPTGQMNTEAF
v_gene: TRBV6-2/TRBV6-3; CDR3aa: ASSSRTGGETQY
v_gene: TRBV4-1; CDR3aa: ASSQDASDYNEQF
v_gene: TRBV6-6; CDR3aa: ASSSPQGVSLQPQH
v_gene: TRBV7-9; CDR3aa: ASSLGGTGIDGYT
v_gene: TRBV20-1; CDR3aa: SARDSKPSQETQY
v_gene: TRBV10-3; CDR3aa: AISDTGSTEAF
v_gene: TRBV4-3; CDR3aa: ASSRGIGTDTQY
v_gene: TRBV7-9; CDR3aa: ASSFSGGYEQY
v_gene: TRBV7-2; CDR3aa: ASSLRRGGETQY
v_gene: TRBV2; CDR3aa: ASSGILAGYTGELF
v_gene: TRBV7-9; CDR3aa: ASRHRDRVYNEQF
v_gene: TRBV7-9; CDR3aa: ASSPAGLPFTDTQY
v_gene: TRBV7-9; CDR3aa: TSSSRTDTQY
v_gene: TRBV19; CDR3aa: ASSIDRGTEAF
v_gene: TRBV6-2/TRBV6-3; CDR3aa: ASIGGEDGFPGYT
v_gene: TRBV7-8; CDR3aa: ASRYSGGQQSINEQF
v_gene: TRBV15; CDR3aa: ATSRDRSSSYEQY
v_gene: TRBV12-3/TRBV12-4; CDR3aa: ASKGSPYEQY
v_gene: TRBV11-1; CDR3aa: ASSSLSTGSNEAF
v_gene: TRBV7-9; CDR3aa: ASSLPRWAGSHDTQY
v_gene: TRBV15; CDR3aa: ATSLNAYGYT
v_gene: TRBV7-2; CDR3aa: ASSISGGIQETQY
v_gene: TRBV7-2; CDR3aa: ASNIGTGGFQPQH